This is a list of T cell receptor beta chains from one sample in a study of blood T cell repertoires in COVID-19. Data came from immunoSEQ multiplex PCR; TCRdb stores just in-frame clones and leaves some out. The sample has more than 95,000 clones; approximately 81% are singletons. Sequenced input: peripheral blood. All receptors come from a man in his fifties or sixties with acute or convalescent COVID-19. CDR3s include the opening cysteine and the closing phenylalanine or tryptophan. D genes are given only for firm matches. A row's size may be missing; if present it is once, few, many or a size class.

>.|TRBJ2-3|.|TRBV3-1/TRBV3-2
TGTGCCAGCAGCCAAGCCGCGGGCCGAAGCACAGATACGCAGTATTTT
CASSQAAGRSTDTQYF
>once|TRBJ2-2|TRBD2|TRBV5-1
TGCGCCAGCAGCCCTGGACTAGATTCCACCGGGGAGCTGTTTTTT
CASSPGLDSTGELFF
>.|TRBJ2-1|TRBD1|TRBV7-8
TGTGCCAGCAGCTCCTACAGGGGTAGTTACAATGAGCAGTTCTTC
CASSSYRGSYNEQFF
>.|TRBJ1-1|.|TRBV27
TGTGCCAGCAGGCGGGTGAGTAGCACTGAAGCTTTCTTT
CASRRVSSTEAFF
>.|TRBJ1-6|.|TRBV7-9
TGTGCCAGCAGCTTAGCAAGTTCGGGGATCGGCTCACCCCTCCACTTT
CASSLASSGIGSPLHF
>.|TRBJ1-3|.|TRBV5-1
TGCGCCAGCAGCTTGGAAGGACACTCTGGAAACACCATATATTTT
CASSLEGHSGNTIYF
>.|TRBJ1-4|TRBD1|TRBV2
TGTGCCAGCACCCCCCTTGGGGGGACAGGGAAAAAACTGTTTTTT
CASTPLGGTGKKLFF
>.|TRBJ2-1|TRBD2|TRBV7-3
TGTGCCAGCAGCTTATTGAGCGGGGTCAGGCAGTTCTTC
CASSLLSGVRQFF
>.|TRBJ1-2|.|TRBV2
TGTGCCAGTGAAGTTCAGGGTAACTATGGCTACACCTTC
CASEVQGNYGYTF
>.|TRBJ2-3|.|TRBV19
TGTGCCAGTAGTATCGGGACAAGCACAGATACGCAGTATTTT
CASSIGTSTDTQYF
>few|TRBJ1-2|TRBD1|TRBV7-9
TGTGCCAGCAGCTTAAAAGGACAGGGCGATGGCTACACCTTC
CASSLKGQGDGYTF
>few|TRBJ2-3|.|TRBV7-9
TGTGCCAGCAGCTTAGACAGTCCTAGCACAGATACGCAGTATTTT
CASSLDSPSTDTQYF
>.|TRBJ1-1|TRBD1|TRBV6-5
TGTGCCAGCAGTTACAGGACAGGGGCACTGGGCACTGAAGCTTTCTTT
CASSYRTGALGTEAFF
>.|TRBJ2-1|TRBD1|TRBV30
TGTGCCTGGGATCGGGACAGGGGTTACAATGAGCAGTTCTTC
CAWDRDRGYNEQFF
>.|TRBJ2-7|.|TRBV27
TGTGCCAGCAGTTCCCAGGTCGCCCGGGAGCAGTACTTC
CASSSQVAREQYF
>.|TRBJ1-2|.|TRBV30
TGTGCCTGGAGGGCAGGTGATTTTAACTATGGCTACACCTTC
CAWRAGDFNYGYTF
>few|TRBJ2-2|.|TRBV7-6
TGTGCCAGCAGCCGTACTAACACCGGGGAGCTGTTTTTT
CASSRTNTGELFF
>.|TRBJ1-2|.|TRBV18
TGTGCCAGCTCACCACCCGGTCCAGGAACCTATGGCTACACCTTC
CASSPPGPGTYGYTF
>few|TRBJ1-1|TRBD1|TRBV19
TGTGCCAGTAGTATTAAGGGACAGGGAGGTCAAGCTTTCTTT
CASSIKGQGGQAFF
>once|TRBJ1-2|TRBD1|TRBV5-5
TGTGCCAGCAGCTTATCCGGGACAGGGAACTATGGCTACACCTTC
CASSLSGTGNYGYTF
>.|TRBJ2-7|TRBD1|TRBV14
TGTGCCAGCAGAGCCGGGACAGACTCCTACGAGCAGTACTTC
CASRAGTDSYEQYF
>.|TRBJ2-7|TRBD1|TRBV19
TGTGCCAGTAGCATTTCACAGGGGTTGGTCTCCGAGCAGTACTTC
CASSISQGLVSEQYF
>.|TRBJ2-3|TRBD2|TRBV5-1
TGCGCCAGCAGCTCCATAGCGGGAGGGACAGATACGCAGTATTTT
CASSSIAGGTDTQYF
>.|TRBJ2-1|.|TRBV15
TGTGCCACCAGCAGAGTGGGGGGCAATGAGCAGTTCTTC
CATSRVGGNEQFF
>.|TRBJ1-2|.|TRBV21-1
TGTGCCAGCAGCCGCTCCGCCTACAGGGGGCAGGAGGGCTATGGCTACACCTTC
CASSRSAYRGQEGYGYTF
>.|TRBJ1-2|.|TRBV9
TGTGCCAGCAGGGGGAGTGGCTACACCTTC
CASRGSGYTF
>.|TRBJ2-7|.|TRBV7-9
TGTGCCAGCAGCCCTAGCAGTTCCTCCTACGAGCAGTACTTC
CASSPSSSSYEQYF
>.|TRBJ2-5|TRBD1|TRBV3-1/TRBV3-2
TGTGCCAGCACCAGGGGGCCCGGGGTGGGGACCCAGTACTTC
CASTRGPGVGTQYF
>few|TRBJ1-1|.|TRBV5-6
TGTGCCAGCAGCATTCCAGGGCGAGCTGAAGCTTTCTTT
CASSIPGRAEAFF
>.|TRBJ2-7|TRBD2|TRBV24-1
TGTGCCACCAGTGATGTGACTAGCGGGGGATACGAGCAGTACTTC
CATSDVTSGGYEQYF
>once|TRBJ2-6|TRBD1|TRBV5-1
TGCGCCAGCAGCTCGAATCGACAGGGGGAGGCACGGCCTGGAGGGGCCAACGTCCTGACTTTC
CASSSNRQGEARPGGANVLTF
>.|TRBJ2-7|TRBD1|TRBV2
TGTGCCAGCAACTTAATGGGACAGGCATCCTACGAGCAGTACTTC
CASNLMGQASYEQYF
>once|TRBJ2-3|TRBD1|TRBV27
TGTGCCAGCAGATCCAGACAGACAGGGGTGTCTACGCAGTATTTT
CASRSRQTGVSTQYF
>.|TRBJ1-2|.|TRBV6-5
TGTGCCAGCAGTTACTCGAGTGCCATTAACTATGGCTACACCTTC
CASSYSSAINYGYTF
>.|TRBJ2-1|.|TRBV5-6
TGTGCCAGCAGCTCGGCGCGGGGACAGCAGTTCTTC
CASSSARGQQFF
>few|TRBJ1-2|.|TRBV5-1
TGCGCCAGCAGCTATAATGACTATGGCTACACCTTC
CASSYNDYGYTF
>once|TRBJ1-6|TRBD1|TRBV11-3
TGTGCCAGCAGCGCGAGGGGACAGGCTGGGGCAACACCCCTCCACTTT
CASSARGQAGATPLHF
>.|TRBJ2-1|TRBD2|TRBV12-5
TGTGCTGCGCGGGAGGGTGAGAATGAGCAGTTCTTC
CAAREGENEQFF
>.|TRBJ1-1|.|TRBV19
TGTGCCAGTGGGTCGCGGGGAGGGTCGAACACTGAAGCTTTCTTT
CASGSRGGSNTEAFF
>.|TRBJ1-3|TRBD1|TRBV27
TGTGCCAGCAGGACAGGGCCCTCTGGAAACACCATATATTTT
CASRTGPSGNTIYF
>.|TRBJ1-2|.|TRBV15
TGTGCCACCAGCAGAGATCAGGATGGTGGCTACACCTTC
CATSRDQDGGYTF
>.|TRBJ1-2|TRBD1|TRBV6-5
TGTGCCAGCAGAACCGGACAGGGGGCTTACTATGGCTACACCTTC
CASRTGQGAYYGYTF
>.|TRBJ2-3|TRBD2|TRBV18
TGTGCCAGCTCACCAATCGGGCTAGCGGGAGTAAAGGCAGATACGCAGTATTTT
CASSPIGLAGVKADTQYF
>.|TRBJ2-7|.|TRBV18
TGTGCCAGCTCGCAGGGAACTTACGAGCAGTACTTC
CASSQGTYEQYF
>.|TRBJ2-1|TRBD2|TRBV19
TGTGCCAGTAGACTAGCGGGGGGTAGCTCCTACAATGAGCAGTTCTTC
CASRLAGGSSYNEQFF
>.|TRBJ2-5|.|TRBV24-1
TGTGCCACCAGTGATCCCTATCTCGGGAGCCAGTACTTC
CATSDPYLGSQYF
>.|TRBJ1-4|TRBD1|TRBV29-1
TGCAGCGTTGGGTGGTCTCGGACAGGCGAAAAACTGTTTTTT
CSVGWSRTGEKLFF
>.|TRBJ2-1|TRBD2|TRBV19
TGTGCCAGTCTGAGGACTAGCGGGAGTGGGTCCTACAATGAGCAGTTCTTC
CASLRTSGSGSYNEQFF